This T cell receptor beta chain stems from a study of early T cells in non-severe SARS-CoV-2 infection. Study-level points and caveats: CD4 and private specificities were missed by VDJdb matching, which favored anti-spike CD8 responses.

V gave up 0 bases and J gave up 8 bases, with 17 bases separating them. CDR1 is SGHRS, CDR2 YFSETQ, per germline. The CDR3 has 15 residues. TCRdb re-called the 5' RACE reads with MiXCR, one entry per CDR3 protein. The profile shows approximately 64,000 distinct CDR3 sequences, roughly 18% of them singletons. This clonotype was counted between two and nine times. The antigen is undetermined. This TCR was sampled from an adult who was a healthcare worker with PCR-confirmed SARS-CoV-2 infection or an uninfected control (not recorded which). Sequencing used whole blood, obtained at baseline. This rearrangement joins TRBV5-1 to TRBJ1-2; D is uncertain. CDR3 protein: CASSLASGVINGYTF. In DNA, the CDR3 is TGCGCCAGCAGCTTGGCCAGCGGGGTGATTAACGGCTACACCTTC.